This T cell receptor beta chain was captured by sequencing in a study of shared clonotypes between healthy human individuals. The data were produced by immunoSEQ multiplex PCR, yet TCRdb's version contains in-frame clones alone and is incomplete. Seen here are roughly 680,000 clones, 72% observed once, and the top ten hold under 2%. The V gene's germline CDR1 is SQVTM and CDR2 ANQGSEA. The CDR3 consists of 14 residues. With 4 bases removed from V and 5 bases from J, the gap between germline ends came to 17 bases. This chain uses TRBV29-1 with TRBJ2-5, with TRBD1 as a possible D gene (6 bases). The sequenced sample was memory CD4+ T cells sorted from blood. As to subset: CD45RA-negative fraction. This receptor was identified in a woman under 40 in good health. The CDR3 DNA sequence: TGCAGCGTTGGGTACGGGACAATCGGCGAGACCCAGTACTTC. Amino acid sequence: CSVGYGTIGETQYF. Using reference TRBV29-1 and TRBJ2-5 for the parts outside the CDR3, the full variable domain is SAVISQKPSRDICQRGTSLTIQCQVDSQVTMMFWYRQQPGQSLTLIATANQGSEATYESGFVIDKFPISRPNLTFSTLTVSNMSPEDSSIYLCSVGYGTIGETQYFGPGTRLLVL.